This TCR beta chain was observed in a study of early T cells in non-severe SARS-CoV-2 infection. Study-wide results and limits: There was a bias toward anti-spike CD8 responses in VDJdb matching, which missed private and CD4 specificities.

The CDR3 loop spans 12 amino acids. The V and J ends lost 3 bases and 5 bases respectively, with 2 bases between them. In germline, CDR1 is SGHDN, CDR2 FVKESK. This clonotype showed up many times. Its antigen remains unknown. TCRdb reprocessed the 5' RACE reads via MiXCR and lists one record per CDR3 protein. The sample holds about 40,000 distinct CDR3 sequences, approximately 5.9% seen once. The rearrangement links TRBV14 to TRBJ1-6, with D uncertain. This TCR derives from an adult who was a healthcare worker with PCR-confirmed SARS-CoV-2 infection or an uninfected control (not recorded which). Here the sequenced sample was whole blood, taken at baseline. In nucleotides, the CDR3 is TGTGCCAGCAGCCAGGATAATTCACCCCTCCACTTT. It is translated as CASSQDNSPLHF.